These 21 T cell receptor beta chains came from one sample sequenced in a study of blood T cell repertoires in COVID-19. The assay was immunoSEQ multiplex PCR, and TCRdb's table has in-frame clones only and misses some. Of over 300,000 clones in the sample, almost 90% were seen once. The sample taken for sequencing was peripheral blood. These TCRs come from a man in his late teens or twenties with active or convalescent COVID-19.

The CDR3 spells CASSLTGVLRETQYF. For the CDR3, the DNA is TGTGCCAGCAGCCTCACAGGGGTTTTGCGAGAGACCCAGTACTTC. The chain recombines TRBV6-2 or TRBV6-3 with TRBJ2-5; 7 bases fit TRBD1. The V gene's germline CDR1 is MNHEY and CDR2 SVGEGT. With V trimmed by 6 bases and J by 4 bases, 11 bases remained unmatched. This CDR3 contains 15 residues.

CDR3: CASSRQGGSSYNSPLHF. The CDR3 DNA reads TGTGCCAGCAGCCGACAGGGGGGCAGCTCCTATAATTCACCCCTCCACTTT. The chain employs TRBV5-5 and TRBJ1-6; 9 bases match TRBD1. J lost 0 bases, V lost 4 bases, and 5 bases had no gene match. CDR3 size: 17 residues. The germline CDR1 and CDR2 sequences are SGHKS and YYEKEE (reference sequence).

DNA of the CDR3: TGTGCCAGCAGTGAGGGACTCCCAGCGGGTGAGCAGTACTTC. Translation: CASSEGLPAGEQYF. The chain links TRBV28 to TRBJ2-7; D might be TRBD2 (6 bases). Germline loops: CDR1 MDHEN, CDR2 SYDVKM. CDR3 length equals 14 residues. The germline V and J ends were trimmed by 5 bases and 7 bases, with 18 bases remaining between them.

The J gene is TRBJ1-1, the V gene TRBV5-5; D perhaps matches TRBD1 (6 bases). V gave up 0 bases and J gave up 5 bases, with 17 bases separating them. The germline CDR1 and CDR2 sequences are SGHKS and YYEKEE (reference sequence). There are 16 residues in the CDR3. CDR3 amino acids: CASSLVDGRGKTEAFF. CDR3 sequence (DNA): TGTGCCAGCAGCTTGGTTGACGGCAGGGGAAAGACTGAAGCTTTCTTT.

This sequence joins TRBV27 and TRBJ1-2; no definite D call. CDR3 length: 14 residues. The V end was cut by 3 bases, the J end by 5 bases, with 13 bases between. Germline V lookup: CDR1 MNHEY, CDR2 SMNVEV (reference sequence). CDR3 loop: CASSFYAGLYGYTF. The CDR3 DNA follows: TGTGCCAGCAGTTTTTACGCAGGATTGTATGGCTACACCTTC.

This clone was seen once. CDR3 DNA sequence: TGCGCCAGCAGCCAAGATAGAGCCGCAAGCGGGAATGAAAAACTGTTTTTT. It yields the protein CASSQDRAASGNEKLFF. The chain employs TRBV4-3 and TRBJ1-4; no clear D gene. Germline V gene lookup returns CDR1 LGHNA and CDR2 YSLEER. The CDR3 runs to 17 residues. Trimming stripped 0 bases from V and 5 bases from J, with 16 bases between.

The chain is built from TRBV27 and TRBJ2-7; the match to TRBD1 covers 10 bases. Germline CDR1 reads MNHEY; CDR2 reads SMNVEV (reference sequence). V dropped 5 bases and J dropped 7; count of bases not matched to a gene: 8. The CDR3 consists of 14 residues. The CDR3 loop reads CASSMGQGLREQYF. The CDR3 DNA is TGTGCCAGCAGTATGGGACAGGGGCTGAGGGAGCAGTACTTC.

The chain has TRBV6-6 and TRBJ1-5; 7 nucleotides agree with TRBD1. V was pared by 2 bases and J by 3 bases, with 7 bases of the junction left unmatched. Germline V gene sequence: CDR1 MNHNY, CDR2 SVGAGI (reference sequence). The CDR3 sequence is 16 residues long. The CDR3 loop is CASSYRQTGNNQPQHF. The CDR3 nucleotides are TGTGCCAGCAGTTACCGTCAGACAGGGAACAATCAGCCCCAGCATTTT.

This chain connects TRBV7-2 to TRBJ2-1; 10 bases map to TRBD1. The germline gives CDR1 SGHTA, CDR2 FQGNSA. The trim removed 7 bases at V and 10 bases at J, leaving 10 bases unmatched. The length of the CDR3 is 14 residues. The CDR3 DNA reads TGTGCCAGCACCCCGCGGGACAGGGGTAACGAGCAGTTCTTC. It yields the protein CASTPRDRGNEQFF.

The sample holds one count of this clone. The chain carries TRBV30 and TRBJ2-1; possible D gene TRBD2, 6 bases. Trimming left V 8 bases short and J 10 bases short, with 15 bases between. Germline-derived CDR1 and CDR2 are GTSNPN and SVGIG (reference sequence). The CDR3 extends over 11 amino acids. The CDR3 nucleotides read TGTGCCGGGGGGACTTTCTTGGAGCAGTTCTTC. It encodes CAGGTFLEQFF.

The V call is TRBV6-6, the J call TRBJ2-3; D may be TRBD1 (5 bases). CDR1 MNHNY and CDR2 SVGAGI come from the germline V gene (reference sequence). The CDR3 runs to 14 residues. Trimming left V 2 bases short and J 2 bases short, with 8 bases between. The CDR3 region has the DNA TGTGCCAGCAGTTACGGGGCGGACACAGATACGCAGTATTTT. As protein: CASSYGADTDTQYF.

The chain's CDR3 is CASSYSGLSGNTIYF. The CDR3 DNA sequence: TGTGCCAGCAGTTACAGCGGACTCTCTGGAAACACCATATATTTT. V is TRBV6-5 and J is TRBJ1-3; D remains ambiguous. CDR1 is MNHEY and CDR2 is SVGAGI in the germline V gene. The V gene lost 2 bases and the J gene lost 0 bases, with 8 bases spanning the gap. This CDR3 is 15 amino acids long.

This chain uses TRBV4-2 with TRBJ1-5; TRBD1 might be the D (5 bases). Germline V CDR1 and CDR2: LGHNA, YNFKEQ. The CDR3 has 14 residues. Trimming removed 4 bases from V and 4 bases from J, with 11 bases in between. DNA for the CDR3: TGTGCCAGCAGCCCGGGGGTTGGAAATCAGCCCCAGCATTTT. It is translated as CASSPGVGNQPQHF.

This clone was picked up one time. CDR3 sequence: CASRRGRGYEQYF. The CDR3 nucleotides are TGTGCCAGCAGACGAGGGAGAGGCTACGAGCAGTACTTC. The chain links TRBV6-5 to TRBJ2-7, with D maybe TRBD2 (5 bases). The germline V gene encodes CDR1 MNHEY and CDR2 SVGAGI. V lost 6 bases and J 3 bases, leaving 12 bases between the germline ends. This CDR3 has 13 amino acids.

J is TRBJ2-5 and V is TRBV11-1; 10 nucleotides line up with TRBD2. Germline CDR1 and CDR2: SGHAT and FQDESV (reference sequence). This CDR3 region has 13 residues. Trimming at V came to 6 bases and at J to 2 bases, leaving 0 bases not matched to a gene. Here the CDR3 reads CASRLAGQETQYF. DNA of the CDR3: TGTGCCAGCAGACTAGCGGGGCAAGAGACCCAGTACTTC.

The chain carries TRBV4-3 and TRBJ1-4; a possible D gene is TRBD1 (5 bases). The CDR3 sequence is 16 residues long. V was clipped by 4 bases and J by 6 bases, with 18 bases between them. Germline V gives CDR1 LGHNA, CDR2 YSLEER. The CDR3 is CASSRSQIGGYEKLFF. CDR3 in DNA: TGCGCCAGCAGCCGTAGCCAAATCGGGGGTTATGAAAAACTGTTTTTT.

The rearrangement uses TRBV3-1 (or the pseudogene TRBV3-2) and TRBJ1-1; 9 bases agree with TRBD1. V gave up 4 bases and J gave up 4 bases; unmatched junction bases: 10. The CDR3 runs to 16 residues. Germline CDR1 and CDR2: LGHDT and YNNKEL (reference sequence). Written as DNA, the CDR3 is TGTGCCAGCAGCCGTCCCGGGACAGGGTTACCCACTGAAGCTTTCTTT. Its protein is CASSRPGTGLPTEAFF.

The rearrangement links TRBV5-5 to TRBJ1-5; no clear D gene. The V end was cut by 0 bases, the J end by 9 bases, with 13 bases between. Germline CDR1 reads SGHKS; CDR2 reads YYEKEE (reference sequence). This CDR3 region has 14 residues. The CDR3 coding sequence is TGTGCCAGCAGCTTGGAAACCCCCACCGGGCCCCAGCATTTT. Its protein is CASSLETPTGPQHF.

This clone was picked up one time. The chain is built from TRBV11-2 and TRBJ1-1; weak D call: TRBD1 (5 bases). This CDR3 has 13 residues. Germline values: CDR1 SGHAT, CDR2 FQNNGV. Trimming removed 2 bases from V and 3 bases from J, with 7 bases in between. As DNA, the CDR3 is TGTGCCAGCAGCTTAACAGGAGACACTGAAGCTTTCTTT. It codes for CASSLTGDTEAFF.

The chain uses TRBV10-2 and TRBJ1-1; D is uncertain. This CDR3 is 15 amino acids long. Germline lookup yields CDR1 WSHSY and CDR2 SAAADI. Trimming left V 3 bases short and J 5 bases short, with 16 bases between. CDR3 residues: CASSDNLPRGTEAFF. As DNA, the CDR3 is TGCGCCAGCAGTGACAACCTTCCTCGGGGAACTGAAGCTTTCTTT.

The chain links TRBV7-9 to TRBJ2-1; the match to TRBD2 covers 10 bases. The length of the CDR3 is 16 residues. CDR1 is SEHNR, CDR2 FQNEAQ, per germline (reference sequence). V lost 7 bases and J lost 1; bases outside the gene matches: 7. The CDR3 DNA is TGTGCCAGCACCTTTAGCGGGAGGCCTTCCTACAATGAGCAGTTCTTC. It yields the protein CASTFSGRPSYNEQFF. Looking up the rest from reference TRBV7-9 and TRBJ2-1 gives the full variable domain: DTGVSQNPRHKITKRGQNVTFRCDPISEHNRLYWYRQTLGQGPEFLTYFQNEAQLEKSRLLSDRFSAERPKGSFSTLEIQRTEQGDSAMYLCASTFSGRPSYNEQFFGPGTRLTVL.